This TCR beta chain was documented in a study of blood T cell repertoires in COVID-19. TCRdb keeps only in-frame clones here, not all; method: immunoSEQ multiplex PCR. The sample records around 250,000 clones, approximately 80% being singletons. The CDR3 loop spans 14 amino acids. With V trimmed by 0 bases and J by 4 bases, 5 bases remained unmatched. The germline CDR1 and CDR2 sequences are GTSNPN and SVGIG (reference sequence). The TCR originated in a woman under 30 with acute or convalescent COVID-19. Sequencing was carried out using peripheral blood. The V call is TRBV30, the J call TRBJ1-2; 7 bases line up with TRBD1. The CDR3 sequence: CAWSVNRGGYGYTF. The CDR3 DNA is TGTGCCTGGAGTGTTAACAGGGGCGGCTATGGCTACACCTTC.